This T cell receptor beta chain came from a study of T-cell reconstitution after alpha-beta-depleted transplantation in children. V lost 0 bases to trimming and J lost 3 bases, with 12 bases between them. The germline V gene has CDR1 ENHRY and CDR2 SYGVKD. CDR3 length: 16 residues. Preparing the TCRbeta library involved the use of unique molecular identifiers. TCRdb ran MiXCR on the PCR reads and lists one entry per CDR3 protein. Here the sample spans approximately 230,000 distinct CDR3 sequences, 20% to 30% being singletons. This clonotype came up many times. The clonotype was recovered from a girl aged 2 to 9 with Fanconi anemia, due to receive a stem cell transplant. The V call is TRBV10-3, the J call TRBJ1-3; no firm D call. The material sequenced was PBMCs, taken before TCRalphabeta/CD19-depleted stem cell transplant. The DNA of the CDR3 is TGTGCCATCAGTGAGTCACGGGCTTTCGTTGGAAACACCATATATTTT. Residues: CAISESRAFVGNTIYF.